The clone carrying this TCR beta chain came up a few times. Its antigen is still unknown. Germline loops: CDR1 DFQATT, CDR2 SNEGSKA (reference sequence). V dropped 3 bases and J dropped 0 bases, with 3 bases sitting between them. CDR3 size: 13 residues. These data are taken from a study of blood T cells in healthy people across ages. Study-wide context: Researchers report that template switching captured about one barcoded beta molecule per two T cells.

Study findings and constraints: A greater number of naive CD4+ cells and higher diversity distinguished long-lived donors from aged donors.

Alongside a J-beta primer mix, a sample-barcoded 5' primer served in a second PCR lasting roughly 7 to 11 cycles. TCRdb recomputed calls from the 5' RACE reads with MiXCR, one row per CDR3 protein. The profile shows 1.5 million to 2 million distinct CDR3 sequences, about 50% of them singletons. The V gene is TRBV20-1, the J gene TRBJ2-6; D remains ambiguous. The sample taken for sequencing was blood. The sequence derives from a woman between 35 and 50 years old in good health. The CDR3 bases are TGCAGTGCTAGTTCCTCTGGGGCCAACGTCCTGACTTTC. Amino acids: CSASSSGANVLTF.